This is a list of T cell receptor beta chains from one sample in a study of identical twins. TCRdb re-called the 5' RACE reads through MiXCR, storing one row per CDR3 protein. The sample records 690,000 or so distinct CDR3 sequences, about 9.4% being singletons. The same data also went into a second study, on yellow fever vaccine responses in identical twins.

Source material: PBMCs. These receptors were obtained from a woman aged 18-29 years in good health. The CDR3 runs from the conserved cysteine through the conserved F or W.

>TRBJ2-7|TRBV18
CASSLTGGSSYEQYF
>TRBJ2-1|TRBV5-1
CASSKGLEYNEQFF
>TRBJ2-1|TRBV20-1
CSARGTSGDFNEQFF
>TRBJ1-1|TRBV5-8
CASSLIGYTEAFF
>TRBJ2-5|TRBV28
CASGTLDPETQYF
>TRBJ2-2|TRBV4-3
CASSQDSATISAEELFF
>TRBJ1-2|TRBV5-1
CASSYDRATGYTF
>TRBJ2-1|TRBV7-3
CASSFPDRDEQFF
>TRBJ2-7|TRBV12-3/TRBV12-4
CASSYLLTQAYEQYF
>TRBJ2-7|TRBV7-2
CASSLVVRSYEQYF
>TRBJ1-2|TRBV12-3/TRBV12-4
CASSLSGGAYGYTF
>TRBJ1-6|TRBV12-3/TRBV12-4
CASTPDILSGPLHF
>TRBJ2-5|TRBV7-9
CASSSGRQTSGSETQYF
>TRBJ2-7|TRBV11-3
CASSLDAVYEQYF
>TRBJ1-4|TRBV29-1
CGTERGEKLFF
>TRBJ2-5|TRBV6-5
CASSSQTLRETQYF
>TRBJ2-2|TRBV9
CASSVGTGGYTGELFF
>TRBJ1-1|TRBV7-8
CASSLIGQEKKAFF
>TRBJ2-7|TRBV7-9
CASSSTGGLYEQYF
>TRBJ2-7|TRBV20-1
CSAQRGTGPREQYF
>TRBJ2-3|TRBV11-2
CASSLVTASGASTDTQYF
>TRBJ2-1|TRBV7-2
CASGLAGGQFF
>TRBJ2-1|TRBV3-1
CASSKVVNEQFF
>TRBJ2-7|TRBV7-9
CASSLPGKTTLSYEQYF
>TRBJ2-5|TRBV7-7
CASSLFQHPQETQYF
>TRBJ2-7|TRBV20-1
CSASSSGGLSYEQYF
>TRBJ2-1|TRBV20-1
CSAPQRQGGEQFF
>TRBJ2-7|TRBV5-5
CASSHQGAPYEQYF
>TRBJ2-7|TRBV7-9
CASSLAGGGGNEQYF
>TRBJ2-1|TRBV12-3/TRBV12-4
CASSFEGNEQFF
>TRBJ2-3|TRBV12-3/TRBV12-4
CASGRDGTDTQYF
>TRBJ2-5|TRBV27
CASSPLEYLETQYF
>TRBJ1-2|TRBV28
CASSAGYGYTF
>TRBJ2-5|TRBV6-5
CASSYSGWGQKETQYF
>TRBJ2-3|TRBV7-9
CASSLRGLAVDTQYF
>TRBJ2-1|TRBV15
CATSRGLNSIAGSSYNEQFF
>TRBJ2-3|TRBV5-1
CASSLRQGDTQYF
>TRBJ2-7|TRBV6-5
CASSYLLAGEPYEQYF
>TRBJ2-6|TRBV4-2
CASSQDGGQGGGGANVLTF
>TRBJ2-7|TRBV15
CATSSPGRRGEQYF
>TRBJ1-1|TRBV6-2/TRBV6-3
CASKRGSGGTEAFF
>TRBJ1-4|TRBV11-2
CASSFLGKLFF
>TRBJ2-3|TRBV28
CASSPLAGTDTQYF
>TRBJ1-1|TRBV20-1
CSARLQTGIEAFF